The 27 T cell receptor beta chains presented below share a single source sample, sequenced in a study of healthy donors' naive CD4 and CD8 T cells. TCR libraries were built from approximately 490 ng of total RNA by linear amplification. TCRdb passed the reads through MiXCR, listing each CDR3 protein once. The sample holds some 190,000 distinct CDR3 sequences, 74% seen once. The material sequenced was naive CD4+ and CD8+ T cells sorted from blood, pooled from several donors. The source of these receptors is a pool of human donors in good health; the sample pools cells from several healthy donors.

The chain combines TRBV29-1 with TRBJ1-3, with D unclear. The V gene lost 4 bases and the J gene lost 0 bases, with 7 bases spanning the gap. CDR1 and CDR2 (germline): SQVTM, ANQGSEA. CDR3 length: 13 amino acids. DNA for the CDR3: TGCAGCGTTGGGGCAAGCTCTGGAAACACCATATATTTT. Its protein is CSVGASSGNTIYF.

This clonotype was seen a few times. This chain joins TRBV30 and TRBJ1-6; TRBD1 matches 10 bases. Trimming took 7 bases from V and 10 from J; bases not matched to a gene: 7. Germline lookup yields CDR1 GTSNPN and CDR2 SVGIG (reference sequence). The CDR3 length is 13 residues. The CDR3 here is CAYAGTGESPLHF. The CDR3 DNA reads TGTGCCTACGCCGGGACAGGGGAATCACCCCTCCACTTT. The entire variable domain, with the rest obtained from reference TRBV30 and TRBJ1-6, is as follows: SQTIHQWPATLVQPVGSPLSLECTVEGTSNPNLYWYRQAAGRGLQLLFYSVGIGQISSEVPQNLSASRPQDRQFILSSKKLLLSDSGFYLCAYAGTGESPLHFGNGTRLTVT.

The chain joins TRBV19 to TRBJ2-1; 8 nucleotides agree with TRBD1. The V gene's germline CDR1 is LNHDA and CDR2 SQIVND (reference sequence). The J segment lost 7 bases and the V segment lost 6 bases, leaving 17 bases of the junction unmatched. CDR3 length: 17 residues. The CDR3 sequence: CASSPGQGLPSGNEQFF. The CDR3 nucleotides are TGTGCCAGTAGCCCTGGACAGGGACTTCCCTCTGGGAATGAGCAGTTCTTC.

This chain links TRBV2 with TRBJ2-3; 8 bases align to TRBD2. Trimming cost V 1 base and J 2 bases; bases outside gene matches: 2. Germline lookup yields CDR1 SNHLY and CDR2 FYNNEI. This CDR3 is built from 15 residues. The CDR3 DNA sequence: TGTGCCAGCAGTGAAGGCGGGGGGAACACAGATACGCAGTATTTT. This encodes CASSEGGGNTDTQYF.

The genes are TRBV6-2 or TRBV6-3 and TRBJ1-1, with D tentatively TRBD1 (5 bases). In germline, CDR1 is MNHEY, CDR2 SVGEGT. CDR3 length: 15 amino acids. V was shortened by 8 bases and J by 1 base, with 17 bases between the two germline ends. The CDR3 loop reads CASWGAELGNTEAFF. The CDR3 DNA reads as TGTGCCAGCTGGGGCGCAGAGCTTGGGAACACTGAAGCTTTCTTT.

The rearrangement joins TRBV18 to TRBJ2-7; D unclear. CDR3 length equals 14 residues. The V end lost 4 bases, the J end lost 0 bases, and 10 bases lay between the germline ends. Germline V gene lookup returns CDR1 KGHSH and CDR2 LQKENI. The CDR3 spells CASSRDSPSYEQYF. The DNA of the CDR3 is TGTGCCAGCTCACGAGACTCGCCCTCCTACGAGCAGTACTTC.

This chain links TRBV6-6 with TRBJ2-5; tentatively, D is TRBD1 or TRBD2 (5 bases each). The ends were cut back, 2 bases at V and 0 bases at J, with 13 bases in the middle. In germline, CDR1 is MNHNY, CDR2 SVGAGI (reference sequence). The CDR3 covers 16 residues. The CDR3 spells CASSYTGAWYQETQYF. The CDR3 DNA reads TGTGCCAGCAGTTACACCGGGGCATGGTACCAAGAGACCCAGTACTTC.

This chain connects TRBV28 to TRBJ2-7, with 9 bases identical to TRBD1. After removal of 5 bases from V and 5 bases from J, the junction contained 16 bases not matched to a gene. The CDR3 spans 17 residues. Looked up from germline, CDR1 is MDHEN and CDR2 is SYDVKM. The CDR3 DNA follows: TGTGCCAGCAGTCCCCCAGATCGGACAGGGGTAGAACACGAGCAGTACTTC. It is translated as CASSPPDRTGVEHEQYF.

The genes are TRBV29-1 and TRBJ2-5; 9 nucleotides align to TRBD2. V lost 3 bases and J lost 4; bases outside the gene matches: 6. Germline assignment: CDR1 SQVTM and CDR2 ANQGSEA. This CDR3 is built from 14 residues. CDR3 in DNA: TGCAGCGTTGATTTAGCGGGAGTAGGAGAGACCCAGTACTTC. Amino acid sequence: CSVDLAGVGETQYF.

This chain joins TRBV29-1 and TRBJ1-1; D is unresolved. Deletions cut 3 bases from V and 4 bases from J, with 3 bases between. The CDR3 sequence is 10 residues long. The germline gives CDR1 SQVTM, CDR2 ANQGSEA. DNA for the CDR3: TGCAGCGTTGAGAGCACTGAAGCTTTCTTT. This sequence encodes CSVESTEAFF.

As for this clonotype: Compared with germline, one end of the junction differs, possibly owing to a read error. The chain uses TRBV5-1 and TRBJ2-1, with 13 bases identical to TRBD2. Germline V gene data show CDR1 as SGHRS and CDR2 as YFSETQ. The CDR3 runs to 16 residues. The CDR3 loop is CASRLTSGRLGNEQFF. The CDR3, as DNA: TGCGCTAGCAGATTGACTAGCGGGAGGTTGGGCAATGAGCAGTTCTTC.

The rearrangement links TRBV29-1 to TRBJ1-1; tentative D call: TRBD1 (5 bases). V lost 3 bases and J lost 2, with 16 bases in between. The germline V gene has CDR1 SQVTM and CDR2 ANQGSEA. The CDR3 consists of 15 residues. The CDR3 sequence: CSVDAGTVINTEAFF. CDR3 DNA sequence: TGCAGCGTTGACGCCGGGACCGTCATTAACACTGAAGCTTTCTTT.

The chain links TRBV19 to TRBJ2-4; D is perhaps TRBD2 (5 bases). CDR3 length: 14 residues. Germline V gives CDR1 LNHDA, CDR2 SQIVND (reference sequence). V lost 3 bases and J lost 8, with 14 bases in between. The chain's CDR3 is CASSIPGERDIQYF. CDR3 coding DNA: TGTGCCAGTAGTATTCCGGGCGAGAGGGACATTCAGTACTTC.

This clonotype was seen once. V usage is TRBV4-2 and J usage is TRBJ2-3; weak D call: TRBD1 (7 bases). Trimming cost V 2 bases and J 0 bases, with 15 bases left between them. The germline V gene has CDR1 LGHNA and CDR2 YNFKEQ. CDR3 length: 17 amino acids. DNA for the CDR3: TGTGCCAGCAGCCAAAGTTTCAGGGGGAGGAGCACAGATACGCAGTATTTT. The encoded protein is CASSQSFRGRSTDTQYF.

Only a few counts were recorded for this clonotype. One end of the junction is discordant with germline, which a read error may explain. The chain recombines TRBV24-1 with TRBJ2-1, with D possibly being TRBD2 (5 bases). The CDR3 has 13 amino acids. Germline assignment: CDR1 KGHDR and CDR2 SFDVKD. CDR3 sequence: CATSDLAANEQFF. CDR3 sequence (DNA): TGTGCCACCAGTGATTTAGCGGCCAATGAACAGTTCTTC.

This clonotype was seen more than once but under ten times. The chain employs TRBV12-3 or TRBV12-4 and TRBJ2-4, with D unresolved. The CDR3 has 15 amino acids. Trimming removed 2 bases from V and 8 bases from J, with 16 bases in between. DNA of the CDR3: TGTGCCAGCAGTTTACTCCTGACCCCTGGGGACATTCAGTACTTC. Translated: CASSLLLTPGDIQYF.

The chain couples TRBV24-1 to TRBJ2-1; D may be TRBD2 (5 bases). From germline, CDR1 is KGHDR and CDR2 SFDVKD. The CDR3 consists of 15 residues. Trimming took 5 bases from V and 2 from J, leaving 12 bases between them. The CDR3 sequence is CATSGLSGTYNEQFF. CDR3 nucleotides: TGTGCCACCAGTGGTCTTTCCGGGACCTACAATGAGCAGTTCTTC.

The rearrangement links TRBV6-1 to TRBJ2-7; D not certain. V was trimmed by 2 bases and J by 2 bases, leaving 4 bases between them. The germline V gene encodes CDR1 MNHNS and CDR2 SASEGT. This CDR3 has 12 residues. Here the CDR3 DNA reads TGTGCCAGCAGTGAAAGAACCTACGAGCAGTACTTC. This gives the protein CASSERTYEQYF.

The chain links TRBV5-1 to TRBJ2-1; perhaps TRBD2 as D (6 bases). The CDR3 is 14 residues long. The germline CDR1 and CDR2 sequences are SGHRS and YFSETQ. Trimming removed 0 bases at V and 7 bases at J, with 11 bases between. CDR3 residues: CASSLAGTANEQFF. The DNA for the CDR3 is TGCGCCAGCAGCTTGGCTGGGACTGCAAATGAGCAGTTCTTC. Full variable domain (rest looked up from reference TRBV5-1 and TRBJ2-1): KAGVTQTPRYLIKTRGQQVTLSCSPISGHRSVSWYQQTPGQGLQFLFEYFSETQRNKGNFPGRFSGRQFSNSRSEMNVSTLELGDSALYLCASSLAGTANEQFFGPGTRLTVL.

This clonotype was seen a few times. The chain links TRBV30 to TRBJ1-1; D is uncertain. This CDR3 is 10 amino acids long. Germline V gene lookup returns CDR1 GTSNPN and CDR2 SVGIG (reference sequence). Trimming took 7 bases from V and 10 from J, leaving 13 bases between them. The CDR3 DNA sequence: TGTGCCTTCATGAGCGTCCGAGCTTTCTTT. Residues: CAFMSVRAFF.

This chain joins TRBV12-3 or TRBV12-4 and TRBJ2-5; the match to TRBD2 covers 14 bases. The CDR3 has 18 amino acids. V lost 5 bases to trimming and J lost 0 bases; unmatched junction nucleotides: 8. The CDR3 DNA is TGTGCCAGCAGTACAGGACTAGCGGGGGGAAGGTACCAAGAGACCCAGTACTTC. Residues: CASSTGLAGGRYQETQYF.

The chain is built from TRBV10-3 and TRBJ1-1, with TRBD1 as a possible D gene (6 bases). Germline loops: CDR1 ENHRY, CDR2 SYGVKD. Trimming removed 7 bases at V and 0 bases at J, with 9 bases between. The CDR3 has 13 residues. CDR3 region: CAIMGALNTEAFF. Here the CDR3 DNA reads TGTGCCATCATGGGGGCCCTGAACACTGAAGCTTTCTTT.

The chain couples TRBV5-4 to TRBJ1-4; D remains unclear. The CDR3 is made up of 15 amino acids. In germline, CDR1 is SGHNT, CDR2 YYREEE (reference sequence). The V end was cut by 0 bases, the J end by 4 bases, with 10 bases between. CDR3 protein: CASSLDTRGNEKLFF. The CDR3 DNA is TGTGCCAGCAGCTTGGATACACGGGGTAATGAAAAACTGTTTTTT. The variable domain in full, with the rest retrieved from reference TRBV5-4 and TRBJ1-4, is ETGVTQSPTHLIKTRGQQVTLRCSSQSGHNTVSWYQQALGQGPQFIFQYYREEENGRGNFPPRFSGLQFPNYSSELNVNALELDDSALYLCASSLDTRGNEKLFFGSGTQLSVL.

The chain links TRBV24-1 to TRBJ2-7, with 8 bases fitting TRBD1. There are 15 residues in the CDR3. Germline trimming cut 3 bases from V and 6 bases from J; bases unmatched to any gene: 9. Germline CDR1 reads KGHDR; CDR2 reads SFDVKD. The CDR3 sequence is CATSDPWTGSGEQYF. CDR3 sequence (DNA): TGTGCCACCAGTGATCCCTGGACAGGGTCTGGCGAGCAGTACTTC.

The chain is built from TRBV13 and TRBJ2-5, with D possibly TRBD2 on 7 matching bases. Per the germline V gene, CDR1 is PRHDT and CDR2 is FYEKMQ (reference sequence). CDR3 size: 18 residues. Trimming stripped 5 bases from V and 0 bases from J, with 22 bases between. The CDR3 nucleotides read TGTGCCAGCAGCCTTCGGATCCCCGGGGGGCGATACCAAGAGACCCAGTACTTC. Translating it yields CASSLRIPGGRYQETQYF.

This clonotype was recorded once. The CDR3 spells CASSPAVSHNEQFF. CDR3 nucleotides: TGTGCCAGCAGCCCGGCGGTTAGCCACAATGAGCAGTTCTTC. The gene calls are TRBV6-2 or TRBV6-3 and TRBJ2-1, with D uncertain. V lost 6 bases and J lost 5, with 14 bases in between. In germline, CDR1 is MNHEY, CDR2 SVGEGT. CDR3 length: 14 residues.

J is TRBJ2-7 and V is TRBV11-2; D is ambiguous. Germline lookup yields CDR1 SGHAT and CDR2 FQNNGV. V dropped 5 bases and J dropped 0 bases, with 14 bases sitting between them. The CDR3 runs 15 residues. In DNA form, the CDR3 reads TGTGCCAGCAGCGACACCCCAGCGCTCTCCTACGAGCAGTACTTC. Translating gives CASSDTPALSYEQYF.